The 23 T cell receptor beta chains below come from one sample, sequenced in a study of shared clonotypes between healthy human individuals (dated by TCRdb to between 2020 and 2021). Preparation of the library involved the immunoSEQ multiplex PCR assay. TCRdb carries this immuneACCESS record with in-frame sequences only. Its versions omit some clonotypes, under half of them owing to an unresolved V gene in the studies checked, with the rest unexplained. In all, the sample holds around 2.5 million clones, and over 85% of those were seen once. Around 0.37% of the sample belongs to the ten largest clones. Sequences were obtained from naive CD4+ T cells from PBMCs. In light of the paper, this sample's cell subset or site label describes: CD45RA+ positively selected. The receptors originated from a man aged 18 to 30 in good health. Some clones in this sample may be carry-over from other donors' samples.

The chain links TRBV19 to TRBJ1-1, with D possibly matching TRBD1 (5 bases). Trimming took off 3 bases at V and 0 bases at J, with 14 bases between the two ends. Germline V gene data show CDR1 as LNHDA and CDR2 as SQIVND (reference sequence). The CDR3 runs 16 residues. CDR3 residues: CASSMQGLMMNTEAFF. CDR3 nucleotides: TGTGCCAGTAGTATGCAGGGCCTTATGATGAACACTGAAGCTTTCTTT.

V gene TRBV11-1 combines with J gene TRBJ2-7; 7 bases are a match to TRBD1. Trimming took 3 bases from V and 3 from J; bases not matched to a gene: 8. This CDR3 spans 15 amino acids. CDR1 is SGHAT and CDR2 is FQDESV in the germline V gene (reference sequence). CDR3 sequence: CASSFRKDRYYEQYF. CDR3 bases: TGTGCCAGCAGCTTCCGTAAGGACAGGTACTACGAGCAGTACTTC.

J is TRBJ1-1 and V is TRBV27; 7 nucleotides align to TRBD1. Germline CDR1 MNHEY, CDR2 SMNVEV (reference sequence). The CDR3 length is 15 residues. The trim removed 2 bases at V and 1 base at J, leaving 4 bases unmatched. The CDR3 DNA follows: TGTGCCAGCAGTTTAACAGGGGCCGGGAACACTGAAGCTTTCTTT. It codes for CASSLTGAGNTEAFF.

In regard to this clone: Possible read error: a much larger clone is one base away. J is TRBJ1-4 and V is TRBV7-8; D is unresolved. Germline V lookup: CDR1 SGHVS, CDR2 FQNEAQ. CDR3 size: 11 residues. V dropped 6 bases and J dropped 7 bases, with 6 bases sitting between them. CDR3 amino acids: CASSLSEKLFF. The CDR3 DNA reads TGTGCCAGCAGTTTAAGTGAAAAACTGTTTTTT.

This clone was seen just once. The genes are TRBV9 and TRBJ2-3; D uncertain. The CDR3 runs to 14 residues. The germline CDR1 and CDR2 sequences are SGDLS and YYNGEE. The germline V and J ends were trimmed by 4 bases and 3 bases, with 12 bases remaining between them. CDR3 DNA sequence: TGTGCCAGCAGCCCGCGTTACGATACAGATACGCAGTATTTT. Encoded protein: CASSPRYDTDTQYF.

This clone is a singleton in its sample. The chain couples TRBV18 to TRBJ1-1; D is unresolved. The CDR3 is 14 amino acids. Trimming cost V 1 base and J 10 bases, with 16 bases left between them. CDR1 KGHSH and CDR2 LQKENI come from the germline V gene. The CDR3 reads CASSPRGVEVGAFF. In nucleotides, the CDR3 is TGTGCCAGCTCACCACGGGGTGTTGAGGTTGGAGCTTTCTTT. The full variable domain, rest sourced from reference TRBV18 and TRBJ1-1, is NAGVMQNPRHLVRRRGQEARLRCSPMKGHSHVYWYRQLPEEGLKFMVYLQKENIIDESGMPKERFSAEFPKEGPSILRIQQVVRGDSAAYFCASSPRGVEVGAFFGQGTRLTVV.

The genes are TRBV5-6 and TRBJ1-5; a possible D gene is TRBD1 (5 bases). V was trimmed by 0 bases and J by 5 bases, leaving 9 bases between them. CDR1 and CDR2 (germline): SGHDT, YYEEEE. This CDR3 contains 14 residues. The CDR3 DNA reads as TGTGCCAGCAGCTTGGCCGGGGCCGATCAGCCCCAGCATTTT. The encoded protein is CASSLAGADQPQHF.

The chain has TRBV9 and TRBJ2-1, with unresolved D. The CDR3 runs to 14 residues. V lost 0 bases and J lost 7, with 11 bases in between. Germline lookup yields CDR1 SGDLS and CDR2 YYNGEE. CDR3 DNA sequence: TGTGCCAGCAGCGTAGTCGCCAGCGTAAATGAGCAGTTCTTC. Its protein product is CASSVVASVNEQFF.

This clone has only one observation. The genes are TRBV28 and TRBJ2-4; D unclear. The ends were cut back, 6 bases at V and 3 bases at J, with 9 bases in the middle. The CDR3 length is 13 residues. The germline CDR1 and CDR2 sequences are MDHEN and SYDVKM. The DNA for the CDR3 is TGTGCCAGCAGGGCACAGAACAAAAACATTCAGTACTTC. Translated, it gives CASRAQNKNIQYF.

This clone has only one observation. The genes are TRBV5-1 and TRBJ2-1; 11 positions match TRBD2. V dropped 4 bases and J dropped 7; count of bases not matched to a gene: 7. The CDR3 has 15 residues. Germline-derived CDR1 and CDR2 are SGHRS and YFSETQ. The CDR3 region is CASSEGGTSGNEQFF. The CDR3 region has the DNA TGCGCCAGCAGCGAGGGAGGGACTAGCGGTAATGAGCAGTTCTTC.

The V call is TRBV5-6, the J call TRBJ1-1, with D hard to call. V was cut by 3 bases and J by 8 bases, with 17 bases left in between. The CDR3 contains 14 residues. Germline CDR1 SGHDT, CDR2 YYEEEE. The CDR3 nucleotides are TGTGCCAGCAGCTGGCGGACTGCCCCTCGGGAAGCTTTCTTT. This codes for CASSWRTAPREAFF.

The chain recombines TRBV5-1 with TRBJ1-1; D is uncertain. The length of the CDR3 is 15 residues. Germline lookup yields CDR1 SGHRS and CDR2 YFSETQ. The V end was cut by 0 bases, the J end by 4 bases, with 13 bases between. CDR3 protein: CASSLEAGTGTEAFF. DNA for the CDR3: TGCGCCAGCAGCTTGGAGGCGGGAACGGGCACTGAAGCTTTCTTT.

The CDR3 bases are TGTGCCAGCAGCGTCCAATCGCACACCGGGGAGCTGTTTTTT. Protein: CASSVQSHTGELFF. The rearrangement links TRBV9 to TRBJ2-2; D remains unclear. The germline V and J ends were trimmed by 2 bases and 3 bases, with 8 bases remaining between them. Germline V lookup: CDR1 SGDLS, CDR2 YYNGEE. This CDR3 contains 14 residues.

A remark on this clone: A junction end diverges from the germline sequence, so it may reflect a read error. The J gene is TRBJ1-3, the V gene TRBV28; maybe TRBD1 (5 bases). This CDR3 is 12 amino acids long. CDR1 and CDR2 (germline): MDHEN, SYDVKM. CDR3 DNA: TGTGCCAGCAGTTTCGGGGCAGCCACCTTGGATTTT. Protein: CASSFGAATLDF.

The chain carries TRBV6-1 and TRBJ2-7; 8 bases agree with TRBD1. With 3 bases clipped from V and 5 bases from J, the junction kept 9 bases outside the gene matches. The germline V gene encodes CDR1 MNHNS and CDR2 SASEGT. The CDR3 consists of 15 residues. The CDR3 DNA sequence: TGTGCCAGCAGTGATAGACAGGGGTATACCCACGAGCAGTACTTC. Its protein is CASSDRQGYTHEQYF.

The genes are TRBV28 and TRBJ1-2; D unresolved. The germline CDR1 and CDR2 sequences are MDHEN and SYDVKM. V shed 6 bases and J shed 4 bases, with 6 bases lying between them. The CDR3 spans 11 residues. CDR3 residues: CASRQFYGYTF. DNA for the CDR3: TGTGCCAGCAGGCAGTTCTATGGCTACACCTTC.

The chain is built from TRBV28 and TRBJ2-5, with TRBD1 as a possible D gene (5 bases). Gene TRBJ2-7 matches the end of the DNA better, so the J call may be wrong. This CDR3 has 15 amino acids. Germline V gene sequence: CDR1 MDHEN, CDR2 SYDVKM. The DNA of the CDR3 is TGTGCCAGCAGTATGGGCTACAGGTATCCCTACGAGCAGTACTTC. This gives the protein CASSMGYRYPYEQYF.

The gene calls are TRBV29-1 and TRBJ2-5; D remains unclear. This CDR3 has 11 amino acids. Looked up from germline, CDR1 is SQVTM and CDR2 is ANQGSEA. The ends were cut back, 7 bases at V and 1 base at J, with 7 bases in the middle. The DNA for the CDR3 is TGCAGCGGGGGATTCCAAGAGACCCAGTACTTC. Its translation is CSGGFQETQYF. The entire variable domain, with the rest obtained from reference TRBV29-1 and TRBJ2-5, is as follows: SAVISQKPSRDICQRGTSLTIQCQVDSQVTMMFWYRQQPGQSLTLIATANQGSEATYESGFVIDKFPISRPNLTFSTLTVSNMSPEDSSIYLCSGGFQETQYFGPGTRLLVL.

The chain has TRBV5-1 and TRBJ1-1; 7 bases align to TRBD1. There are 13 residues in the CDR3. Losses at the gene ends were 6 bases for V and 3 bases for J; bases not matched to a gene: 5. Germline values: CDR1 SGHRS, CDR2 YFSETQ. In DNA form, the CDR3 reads TGCGCCAGCACCATCGACAGGGACACTGAAGCTTTCTTT. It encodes CASTIDRDTEAFF.

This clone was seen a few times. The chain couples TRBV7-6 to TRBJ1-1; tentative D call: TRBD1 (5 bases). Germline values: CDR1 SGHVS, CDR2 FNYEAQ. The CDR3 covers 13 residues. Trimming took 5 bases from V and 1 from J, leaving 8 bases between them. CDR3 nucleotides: TGTGCCAGCAGCATACAGGAGAACACTGAAGCTTTCTTT. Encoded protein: CASSIQENTEAFF.

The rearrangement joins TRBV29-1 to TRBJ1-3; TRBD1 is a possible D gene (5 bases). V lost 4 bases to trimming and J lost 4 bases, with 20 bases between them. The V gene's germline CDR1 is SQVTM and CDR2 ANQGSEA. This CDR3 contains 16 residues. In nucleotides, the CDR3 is TGCAGCGTTGCGCTACGCCTCCAGGGAATCGGAAACACCATATATTTT. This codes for CSVALRLQGIGNTIYF.

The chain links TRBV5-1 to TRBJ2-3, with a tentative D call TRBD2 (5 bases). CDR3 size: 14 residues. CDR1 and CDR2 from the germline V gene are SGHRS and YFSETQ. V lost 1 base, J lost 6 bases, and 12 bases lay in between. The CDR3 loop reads CASSLSSQGDTQYF. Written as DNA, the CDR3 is TGCGCCAGCAGCTTGTCTAGCCAAGGGGATACGCAGTATTTT.

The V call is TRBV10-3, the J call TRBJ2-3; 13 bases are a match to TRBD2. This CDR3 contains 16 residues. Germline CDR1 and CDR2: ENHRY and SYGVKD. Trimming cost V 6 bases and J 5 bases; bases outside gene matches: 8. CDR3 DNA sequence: TGTGCCATCAGCGTCGGACTAGCGGGAGTGGGAGATACGCAGTATTTT. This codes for CAISVGLAGVGDTQYF.